This T cell receptor (beta chain) was identified during a study of blood T cell repertoires in COVID-19. As originally analysed: The assay estimated nucleated cells by amplifying reference gene primers. Assay used: immunoSEQ multiplex PCR; TCRdb lists only in-frame clones, some missing. Clonal size and the V and J genes are those of that table, whereas D and trimming came from the DNA. The sample contains around 300,000 clones, about nine tenths of which appear only once. Recruited during active infection, patients (from Seattle) were subsequently followed longitudinally. This TCR was sampled from a woman aged 25 to 39 with COVID-19, enrolled during active disease. The sequencing sample was made of peripheral blood.

The CDR3 coding sequence is TGTGCCAGCAGCCAACGATCGAACAGGGGGGACAATGAGCAGTTCTTC. The encoded protein is CASSQRSNRGDNEQFF. The chain couples TRBV4-2 to TRBJ2-1; 8 bases line up with TRBD1. This CDR3 contains 16 residues. J was trimmed by 5 bases and V by 2 bases; bases with no gene match: 8. The germline V gene encodes CDR1 LGHNA and CDR2 YNFKEQ.